This T cell receptor (beta chain) was retrieved from a study of blood T cell repertoires in COVID-19 (dated by TCRdb to 2020 to 2022). At the level of the whole study: Collaborator samples came from the United States, Italy and Spain and covered acute and convalescent phases of COVID-19. The material from the prospective study consisted of cDNA or gDNA derived from T cells, B-cell-depleted T cells, or PBMCs. Deeply sampled blood TCRbeta repertoires from subjects exposed to, actively infected with, or recovered from COVID-19 were included in the dataset. The repertoires were released in a freely available public database intended as a resource for research on the immune response to SARS-CoV-2. Samples came from the ongoing ImmuneRACE study (first 160 participants) plus 1,254 subjects from 6 global collaborators. The sample metadata nearly always contained a de-identified subject ID, COVID-19 status, age in years and sex. Where HLA class I and class II types were available, the types were taken from metadata supplied by the sample provider, not from assay-based typing.

TCRbeta CDR3 regions were amplified from genomic DNA by means of the immunoSEQ Assay, a bias-controlled multiplex PCR. The study's processing was this. The number of nucleated cells in each sample was estimated by amplification of reference gene primers within the assay. To quantify the absolute abundance of each unique TCRbeta CDR3 rearrangement, sequence reads were collapsed and filtered. For each sample, productive Simpson clonality was calculated as the square root of Simpson's diversity index over productive rearrangements. The table comes from immuneACCESS by way of TCRdb, which keeps in-frame sequences with V and J called. Part of the clones is missing from these tables; in studies checked, under half for an unresolved V gene and the rest for unknown reasons. From that table come the V and J calls and clone size; the DNA was used to work out D and trimming. The sample yields some 190,000 clones; 82% were counted once. The ten top clones hold around 7.8% of the sample.

One collaborating source in Seattle enrolled patients while the patients were actively infected and followed the patients over time throughout the course of disease. The collaborating institutions used their own protocols to collect whole blood in K2EDTA tubes. For TCRbeta analysis, collaborator samples were shipped as frozen whole blood, as isolated PBMCs, or as DNA extracted from either sample type. According to the germline V gene, CDR1 reads SGHDT and CDR2 reads YYEEEE. The CDR3 has 13 amino acids, counting the end cysteine and phenylalanine. The only DNA kept is the CDR3, 39 bases in frame from the first base. The trim is 2 bases for V and 1 base for J, with a gap of 7 bases between the germline ends. A note on this clone: The antigen it recognizes is unknown. The record has no base qualities; no much larger clone is one base away.

Points the paper makes about the study in general: How much clinical and demographic metadata was included differed by source and by participant, and the metadata was provided uncurated.

The receptor's source is a woman aged 55-75 years with COVID-19, enrolled during active disease. This sequence uses TRBV5-6 and TRBJ2-7; TRBD1 is possibly the D segment (6 matching bases). Sequenced input: peripheral blood. The sequenced DNA is TGTGCCAGCAGCTTCCAGGGGTCCTACGAGCAGTACTTC. This translates into CASSFQGSYEQYF.